Listed below are T cell receptor beta chains from one sample, sequenced in a study of blood T cells in healthy people across ages. TCRdb processed the 5' RACE reads anew with MiXCR; each CDR3 protein has one entry. The sample records about 290,000 distinct CDR3 sequences, about 25% being singletons. The specimen sequenced was blood. Source of these receptors: a woman between 65 and 79 years old in good health. The CDR3 runs from the conserved cysteine through the conserved F or W. Fields, in order: clone size, D gene, J gene, V gene, CDR3 protein, CDR3 DNA. The D gene is left open where the match is weak. Clone size, where shown, is once, few, many, or a class for clones that have expanded.

abundance: NA; d_gene: NA; j_gene: TRBJ2-7; v_gene: TRBV18; CDR3aa: CASSQTSSYEQYF; CDR3nt: TGTGCCAGCTCACAGACTAGTTCCTACGAGCAGTACTTC
abundance: few; d_gene: TRBD2; j_gene: TRBJ2-1; v_gene: TRBV29-1; CDR3aa: CSVVPLAGYPSSYNEQFF; CDR3nt: TGCAGCGTTGTTCCGCTAGCGGGCTATCCGAGCTCCTACAATGAGCAGTTCTTC
abundance: few; d_gene: NA; j_gene: TRBJ1-2; v_gene: TRBV29-1; CDR3aa: CSVARDIDYGYTF; CDR3nt: TGCAGCGTTGCGAGGGACATCGACTATGGCTACACCTTC
abundance: NA; d_gene: NA; j_gene: TRBJ1-1; v_gene: TRBV28; CDR3aa: CASIIFIMTEAFF; CDR3nt: TGTGCCAGCATTATTTTCATAATGACTGAAGCTTTCTTT
abundance: NA; d_gene: TRBD2; j_gene: TRBJ2-5; v_gene: TRBV7-2; CDR3aa: CASSLSWGLAVETQYF; CDR3nt: TGTGCCAGCAGCTTATCATGGGGACTAGCGGTGGAGACCCAGTACTTC
abundance: few; d_gene: NA; j_gene: TRBJ2-7; v_gene: TRBV18; CDR3aa: CASSPVSGFEQYF; CDR3nt: TGTGCCAGCTCACCAGTTTCCGGGTTCGAGCAGTACTTC
abundance: NA; d_gene: NA; j_gene: TRBJ2-4; v_gene: TRBV5-1; CDR3aa: CASSSTASQNIQYF; CDR3nt: TGCGCCAGCAGCTCCACTGCATCGCAAAACATTCAGTACTTC
abundance: NA; d_gene: NA; j_gene: TRBJ1-3; v_gene: TRBV7-9; CDR3aa: CASSSPYDSSGNTIYF; CDR3nt: TGTGCCAGCAGCTCACCGTATGACAGCTCTGGAAACACCATATATTTT
abundance: NA; d_gene: NA; j_gene: TRBJ1-1; v_gene: TRBV15; CDR3aa: CATSTGLGTEAFF; CDR3nt: TGTGCCACCAGCACGGGGTTGGGCACTGAAGCTTTCTTT
abundance: NA; d_gene: NA; j_gene: TRBJ1-4; v_gene: TRBV4-3; CDR3aa: CASSPKYLQGPNEKLFF; CDR3nt: TGCGCCAGCAGCCCCAAATACCTTCAGGGCCCTAATGAAAAACTGTTTTTT
abundance: NA; d_gene: TRBD2; j_gene: TRBJ2-5; v_gene: TRBV5-1; CDR3aa: CASRMGGRIQETQYF; CDR3nt: TGCGCCAGCAGAATGGGCGGGAGGATACAAGAGACCCAGTACTTC
abundance: NA; d_gene: NA; j_gene: TRBJ2-3; v_gene: TRBV12-3/TRBV12-4; CDR3aa: CASSFHALRPDAEYF; CDR3nt: TGTGCCAGCAGTTTCCACGCCCTGAGGCCAGATGCGGAGTATTTT
abundance: NA; d_gene: NA; j_gene: TRBJ1-1; v_gene: TRBV28; CDR3aa: CASKTGQNTEAFF; CDR3nt: TGTGCCAGCAAAACAGGGCAGAACACTGAAGCTTTCTTT
abundance: many; d_gene: TRBD1; j_gene: TRBJ2-3; v_gene: TRBV28; CDR3aa: CASSPTTGTGGPSTDTQYF; CDR3nt: TGTGCCAGCAGCCCGACCACCGGGACAGGGGGACCCTCCACAGATACGCAGTATTTT
abundance: NA; d_gene: TRBD2; j_gene: TRBJ2-7; v_gene: TRBV9; CDR3aa: CASSVGTWDYCLLEQYF; CDR3nt: TGTGCCAGCAGCGTAGGAACTTGGGACTACTGTCTACTCGAGCAGTACTTC
abundance: NA; d_gene: NA; j_gene: TRBJ1-3; v_gene: TRBV10-3; CDR3aa: CAISESDPEGGNTIYF; CDR3nt: TGTGCCATCAGTGAGTCGGATCCGGAGGGTGGAAACACCATATATTTT
abundance: NA; d_gene: TRBD2; j_gene: TRBJ2-1; v_gene: TRBV5-6; CDR3aa: CASSQLAGTTYNEQFF; CDR3nt: TGTGCCAGCAGCCAGCTAGCGGGAACCACCTACAATGAGCAGTTCTTC
abundance: many; d_gene: TRBD2; j_gene: TRBJ2-3; v_gene: TRBV28; CDR3aa: CASSSLAGIPTDTQYF; CDR3nt: TGTGCCAGCAGTTCTCTAGCGGGTATACCAACAGATACGCAGTATTTT
abundance: once; d_gene: NA; j_gene: TRBJ1-2; v_gene: TRBV20-1; CDR3aa: CSASQGFNYGYTF; CDR3nt: TGCAGTGCTAGTCAGGGCTTTAACTATGGCTACACCTTC
abundance: NA; d_gene: NA; j_gene: TRBJ1-1; v_gene: TRBV15; CDR3aa: CATSRGPETEAFF; CDR3nt: TGTGCCACCAGCCGAGGTCCGGAGACTGAAGCTTTCTTT
abundance: few; d_gene: NA; j_gene: TRBJ1-4; v_gene: TRBV7-9; CDR3aa: CASSSTPAAPGEKLFF; CDR3nt: TGTGCCAGCAGCTCTACTCCCGCGGCCCCGGGGGAAAAACTGTTTTTT
abundance: few; d_gene: NA; j_gene: TRBJ2-1; v_gene: TRBV7-6; CDR3aa: CASSLGLKGHEQFF; CDR3nt: TGTGCCAGCAGCTTAGGTCTTAAAGGGCATGAGCAGTTCTTC
abundance: many; d_gene: TRBD1; j_gene: TRBJ1-2; v_gene: TRBV5-5; CDR3aa: CASSLGDRGSGGYTF; CDR3nt: TGTGCCAGCAGCTTGGGGGACAGGGGATCAGGTGGCTACACCTTC
abundance: NA; d_gene: TRBD2; j_gene: TRBJ2-1; v_gene: TRBV20-1; CDR3aa: CSATGGGSWNEQFF; CDR3nt: TGCAGTGCCACAGGCGGCGGGAGTTGGAATGAGCAGTTCTTC
abundance: NA; d_gene: NA; j_gene: TRBJ2-3; v_gene: TRBV28; CDR3aa: CASSLAGIGTDTQYF; CDR3nt: TGTGCCAGCAGTTTAGCGGGGATCGGTACAGATACGCAGTATTTT
abundance: NA; d_gene: TRBD2; j_gene: TRBJ2-1; v_gene: TRBV20-1; CDR3aa: CSANPTGRYEQFF; CDR3nt: TGCAGTGCTAACCCCACCGGGAGGTATGAGCAGTTCTTC
abundance: NA; d_gene: TRBD2; j_gene: TRBJ2-6; v_gene: TRBV20-1; CDR3aa: CSARDRPSGALVLTF; CDR3nt: TGCAGTGCTAGAGATCGGCCTAGCGGGGCCCTCGTCCTGACTTTC
abundance: few; d_gene: NA; j_gene: TRBJ1-5; v_gene: TRBV28; CDR3aa: CASSLKVPSAQHF; CDR3nt: TGTGCCAGCAGCTTAAAGGTCCCCTCGGCCCAGCATTTT
abundance: few; d_gene: NA; j_gene: TRBJ1-5; v_gene: TRBV10-2; CDR3aa: CASSATQGRSNQPQHF; CDR3nt: TGCGCCAGCAGTGCTACCCAGGGTCGTAGCAATCAGCCCCAGCATTTT
abundance: NA; d_gene: NA; j_gene: TRBJ1-6; v_gene: TRBV21-1; CDR3aa: CASSQALIWDGYDNSPLHF; CDR3nt: TGTGCCAGCAGCCAAGCGTTAATCTGGGATGGTTACGATAATTCACCCCTCCACTTT
abundance: few; d_gene: TRBD1; j_gene: TRBJ1-6; v_gene: TRBV12-3/TRBV12-4; CDR3aa: CASRLSGQGNSPLHF; CDR3nt: TGTGCCAGCAGGTTATCGGGACAGGGGAATTCACCCCTCCACTTT
abundance: NA; d_gene: TRBD2; j_gene: TRBJ2-4; v_gene: TRBV12-3/TRBV12-4; CDR3aa: CASSSRLAGGINIQYF; CDR3nt: TGTGCCAGCAGTTCACGACTAGCGGGAGGTATAAACATTCAGTACTTC
abundance: NA; d_gene: NA; j_gene: TRBJ1-1; v_gene: TRBV5-5; CDR3aa: CASSLAGTGSAFF; CDR3nt: TGTGCCAGCAGCTTGGCCGGGACTGGGTCTGCTTTCTTT
abundance: few; d_gene: NA; j_gene: TRBJ2-7; v_gene: TRBV29-1; CDR3aa: CSVSLGGYEQYF; CDR3nt: TGCAGCGTCTCCCTAGGGGGATACGAGCAGTACTTC
abundance: few; d_gene: TRBD2; j_gene: TRBJ2-7; v_gene: TRBV7-2; CDR3aa: CASSLGSSGTYEQYF; CDR3nt: TGTGCCAGCAGCTTAGGGTCTAGCGGGACCTACGAGCAGTACTTC
abundance: few; d_gene: NA; j_gene: TRBJ2-2; v_gene: TRBV6-2/TRBV6-3; CDR3aa: CASAYLAGTPNTGELFF; CDR3nt: TGTGCCAGCGCTTACCTGGCCGGGACACCGAACACCGGGGAGCTGTTTTTT
abundance: few; d_gene: NA; j_gene: TRBJ1-2; v_gene: TRBV12-3/TRBV12-4; CDR3aa: CASSPDGNYGYTF; CDR3nt: TGTGCCAGCTCTCCCGACGGGAACTATGGCTACACCTTC